This TCR beta chain originates from a study of shared clonotypes between healthy human individuals. Unsorted PBMC DNA was run through sequencing on ten immunoSEQ deep assay plates. Assay: immunoSEQ multiplex PCR; the TCRdb copy retains only in-frame clones and omits some. This table has about half a million clones, approximately 80% appearing once. The germline V gene encodes CDR1 SGHNT and CDR2 YYREEE (reference sequence). With 4 bases removed from V and 5 bases from J, the gap between germline ends came to 13 bases. This CDR3 contains 13 residues. The specimen was PBMCs. The chain uses TRBV5-4 and TRBJ2-7; possibly TRBD2 for D (6 bases). The TCR was taken from a woman in her 40s in good health. Some clones in this sample may be carry-over from other donors' samples. CDR3 region: CASSLTSFHEQYF. CDR3 in DNA: TGTGCCAGCAGCCTCACTAGCTTCCACGAGCAGTACTTC.